This is a list of T cell receptor beta chains from one sample in a study of blood T cell repertoires in COVID-19. Repertoires were generated with immunoSEQ multiplex PCR, while TCRdb's copy carries only in-frame clones and drops some. The sample lists tens of thousands of clones; about 85% were seen once. Specimen: peripheral blood. These TCRs come from a human donor in a cohort sampled during active COVID-19. CDR3s include the opening cysteine and the closing phenylalanine or tryptophan. Fields, in order: V gene, J gene, CDR3 protein.

TRBV19,TRBJ2-2,CASSKQGGDTGELFF
TRBV7-2,TRBJ1-1,CASSSQWALGTEAFF
TRBV16,TRBJ1-2,CASSQSSGYTF
TRBV5-1,TRBJ2-1,CASSLLGGVTYNEQFF
TRBV30,TRBJ1-3,CAWIRQGFSGNTIYF
TRBV3-1/TRBV3-2,TRBJ1-3,CASSQAEIPSGNTIYF
TRBV12-3/TRBV12-4,TRBJ2-7,CASGEGGYEQYF
TRBV19,TRBJ1-1,CASSPREGAEAFF
TRBV4-1,TRBJ1-5,CASSQAGGVQPQHF
TRBV6-6,TRBJ1-3,CASSYSGQGRNTIYF
TRBV14,TRBJ1-4,CASSLGGTATEKLFF
TRBV18,TRBJ1-2,CASSPPAGGSYGYTF
TRBV28,TRBJ1-4,CASSLGTGVPNEKLFF
TRBV20-1,TRBJ1-1,CSAQQGVEAFF
TRBV13,TRBJ2-5,CASSLGLLQETQYF
TRBV29-1,TRBJ2-3,CSVEDLGQAGDTQYF
TRBV5-1,TRBJ2-2,CAGRTGGIDTGELFF
TRBV7-8,TRBJ1-3,CASSLMTAGSGNTIYF
TRBV19,TRBJ1-2,CASSPANYGYTF
TRBV10-3,TRBJ2-1,CAISESLAGGLEQFF
TRBV7-2,TRBJ2-7,CASSFREFYEQYF
TRBV28,TRBJ1-1,CASSQRGGGTEAFF
TRBV10-1,TRBJ2-3,CASSKRQGGTDTQYF
TRBV7-9,TRBJ1-5,CASSGLVDNQPQHF
TRBV2,TRBJ1-2,CASSEWEGFRGYTF
TRBV7-9,TRBJ2-5,CASSLASGEAVETQYF
TRBV27,TRBJ2-3,CASRPGYTDTQYF
TRBV18,TRBJ2-2,CASSPLQGSTGELFF
TRBV5-1,TRBJ2-5,CASSLGTRPGETQYF
TRBV10-1,TRBJ2-1,CASSERTSGGYNEQFF
TRBV5-1,TRBJ1-3,CASSLGQGAAGNTIYF
TRBV30,TRBJ2-1,CAWSPTSYEQFF
TRBV5-4,TRBJ2-1,CASSPKGRADNEQFF
TRBV12-3/TRBV12-4,TRBJ2-5,CASSSPGTQYF
TRBV6-2/TRBV6-3,TRBJ1-2,CASSYLGQGFGYTF
TRBV18,TRBJ1-1,CASSRSNGNTEAFF
TRBV14,TRBJ1-6,CASSLLTEGGSPLHF
TRBV15,TRBJ2-1,CATSRDWASGGQNEQFF
TRBV5-1,TRBJ2-5,CASKLSWGLAETQYF
TRBV5-1,TRBJ2-5,CASSLGEERGRETQYF
TRBV3-1/TRBV3-2,TRBJ1-2,CASSLSGARGYTF
TRBV6-1,TRBJ1-5,CASSEGSQPQHF
TRBV5-1,TRBJ2-1,CASSTTSGGLRQFF
TRBV28,TRBJ1-3,CASTSTEGGITGNTIYF
TRBV21-1,TRBJ2-7,CASSKGSGFSYEQYF
TRBV4-3,TRBJ2-3,CASSPSGTPDTQYF
TRBV7-2,TRBJ2-7,CATLDSTYEQYF
TRBV20-1,TRBJ1-5,CSASPGNTQHF
TRBV7-3,TRBJ1-1,CASSSQGNTEAFF
TRBV5-1,TRBJ2-1,CASSLALAGAGEQFF
TRBV30,TRBJ1-6,CACAWGSGDSPLHF
TRBV18,TRBJ1-2,CASSSRGQDGYTF
TRBV28,TRBJ2-1,CASTPQAGSHNEQFF